These 8 T cell receptor beta chains originate from one sample sequenced in a study of T cell repertoires in cytomegalovirus infection. A single record per CDR3 protein comes from TCRdb applying MiXCR to the reads. The sample yields 310,000 or so distinct CDR3 sequences, 15% to 20% seen once. Material for sequencing was PBMCs. The receptor set was obtained from a human donor in good health (CMV status not recorded). Some clones in this sample may be carry-over from other donors' samples.

This clonotype was detected ten times or more. The CDR3 sequence is CSARDLRGGYTF. The CDR3 coding sequence is TGCAGTGCTAGAGATCTGAGAGGGGGCTACACCTTC. V usage is TRBV20-1 and J usage is TRBJ1-2, with no clear D. The CDR3 length is 12 residues. Per the germline V gene, CDR1 is DFQATT and CDR2 is SNEGSKA (reference sequence). The V gene lost 0 bases and the J gene lost 8 bases, with 10 bases spanning the gap.

This clonotype occurred many times. The genes are TRBV7-3 and TRBJ1-1, with D maybe TRBD1 (5 bases). Germline CDR1 reads SGHTA; CDR2 reads FQGTGA. V lost 2 bases and J lost 1, with 14 bases in between. The CDR3 is 16 amino acids. In nucleotides, the CDR3 is TGTGCCAGCAGCTTACACGGGGCAGGGACGAACACTGAAGCTTTCTTT. Residues: CASSLHGAGTNTEAFF.

This clonotype occurred many times. The V and J genes are TRBV6-1 and TRBJ2-7; 8 bases line up with TRBD1. The ends lost 3 bases at V and 2 bases at J; junction bases unmatched: 6. Germline values: CDR1 MNHNS, CDR2 SASEGT. The CDR3 extends over 15 amino acids. Here the CDR3 DNA reads TGTGCCAGCAGTGACCGGGACAGGCCTACCTACGAGCAGTACTTC. This codes for CASSDRDRPTYEQYF.

The gene calls are TRBV12-3 or TRBV12-4 and TRBJ2-3; perhaps TRBD2 as D (6 bases). This CDR3 region has 15 residues. Trimming shortened V by 6 bases and J by 0 bases, and 13 bases separated the two germline ends. CDR3 sequence: CASSPDGTSTDTQYF. The DNA of the CDR3 is TGTGCCAGCAGCCCCGACGGGACTAGCACAGATACGCAGTATTTT.

Many counts were recorded for this clonotype. This rearrangement joins TRBV7-2 to TRBJ1-1; D uncertain. Trimming cost V 4 bases and J 0 bases, with 12 bases left between them. CDR1 is SGHTA, CDR2 FQGNSA, per germline. CDR3 size: 15 residues. This CDR3 is CASSSLGVLNTEAFF. CDR3 sequence (DNA): TGTGCCAGCAGCTCCCTAGGAGTGTTGAACACTGAAGCTTTCTTT.

This clonotype was seen a single time. This may arise from a read error, as a much more abundant clone is one base away. The V and J genes are TRBV7-6 and TRBJ1-5; a weak D match, TRBD1 (6 bases). The CDR3 spans 19 residues. CDR1 and CDR2 from the germline V gene are SGHVS and FNYEAQ. Written as DNA, the CDR3 is TGTACCAGCAGCTTAGGGGGGGTCGGGGGGCGATTAGGAAATCAGCCCCAGCATTTT. Its translation is CTSSLGGVGGRLGNQPQHF.

This clonotype was observed a handful of times. The chain joins TRBV20-1 to TRBJ1-5, with unresolved D. The CDR3 loop spans 14 amino acids. The V and J ends lost 5 bases and 2 bases respectively, with 13 bases between them. The germline V gene encodes CDR1 DFQATT and CDR2 SNEGSKA (reference sequence). The CDR3 reads CSAPPPGGNQPQHF. In DNA, the CDR3 is TGCAGTGCTCCACCTCCCGGGGGCAATCAGCCCCAGCATTTT.

This clonotype was detected many times. This chain connects TRBV19 to TRBJ2-7; 8 bases match TRBD2. CDR1 and CDR2 from the germline V gene are LNHDA and SQIVND (reference sequence). V dropped 8 bases and J dropped 0; count of bases not matched to a gene: 9. The CDR3 contains 15 residues. CDR3 DNA sequence: TGTGCCAGTTCAAAAGGAGCGGGGGACTCCTACGAGCAGTACTTC. This codes for CASSKGAGDSYEQYF.